The T cell receptor beta chain under discussion was sequenced for a study of blood T cell repertoires in COVID-19. The overall study: Material from acute and convalescent COVID-19 was sourced from the United States, Italy and Spain.

Under the authors' procedure: The assay estimated nucleated cells by amplifying reference gene primers. TCRdb's copy holds only in-frame clones and misses some; the assay was immunoSEQ multiplex PCR. The DNA was the basis for D and trimming; V, J and clone size are from that table. Of some 180,000 clones listed, around 90% are singletons. This CDR3 is built from 15 residues. The V and J genes are TRBV21-1 and TRBJ1-1; whether TRBD1, the table's D call, matches the DNA was not checked. TRBV21-1 is tagged as a pseudogene. Source material: peripheral blood. This clonotype was sampled from a man between 45 and 60 years old with acute or convalescent COVID-19. The CDR3 loop reads CASSPTGPRNTEAFF. CDR3 DNA: TGTGCCAGCAGCCCTACAGGGCCCCGGAACACTGAAGCTTTCTTT.